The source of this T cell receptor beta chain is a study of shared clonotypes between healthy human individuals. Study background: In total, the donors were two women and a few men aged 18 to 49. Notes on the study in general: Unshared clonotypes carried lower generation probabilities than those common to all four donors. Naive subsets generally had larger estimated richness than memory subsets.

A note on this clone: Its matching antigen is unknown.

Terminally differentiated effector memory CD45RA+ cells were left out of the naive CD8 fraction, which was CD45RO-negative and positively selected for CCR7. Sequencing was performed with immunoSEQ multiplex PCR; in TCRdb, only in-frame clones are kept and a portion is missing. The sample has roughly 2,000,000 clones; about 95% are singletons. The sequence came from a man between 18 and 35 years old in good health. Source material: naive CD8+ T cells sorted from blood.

The DNA for the CDR3 is TGTGCCAGCAGTGAAGGGACTTTCCCTGACAATGAGCAGTTCTTC. This gives the protein CASSEGTFPDNEQFF. The rearrangement uses TRBV6-1 and TRBJ2-1, with D possibly being TRBD2 (5 bases). This CDR3 is built from 15 residues. V lost 1 base, J lost 5 bases, and 12 bases lay in between. Germline loops: CDR1 MNHNS, CDR2 SASEGT.